The present T cell receptor (beta chain) was sequenced within a study of T cell repertoires in cytomegalovirus infection. Study at large: The study used recently identified HLA-C-restricted and well-studied HLA-B-restricted CMV epitopes. CMV infection together with matching HLA type was indicated by public TCR beta signatures. Study-wide results and caveats: There were carriers of CMV plus the relevant HLA, and cumulative public TCR beta family frequency identified them. It was HLA-C-restricted CMV-specific TCR beta clonotypes that dominated the response ex vivo.

V was cut by 3 bases and J by 2 bases, with 8 bases left in between. Germline CDR1 is MDHEN and CDR2 is SYDVKM. CDR3 length equals 13 residues. Remarks on this clonotype: The antigen is undetermined.

TCRdb itself ran the reads through MiXCR, one entry per CDR3 protein. The repertoire includes approximately 71,000 distinct CDR3 sequences, 20% of them detected once, and roughly 63% sits in the top ten. The sample in question was CD8+ T cells from cultured PBMCs, obtained from culture after CMV antigen stimulation. This chain joins TRBV28 and TRBJ2-7; D call uncertain. This receptor was taken from a human donor in good health (CMV status not recorded). Some clones in this sample may be carry-over from other donors' samples. CDR3 region: CASSLSDAYEQYF. For the CDR3, the DNA is TGTGCCAGCAGTTTGTCAGACGCCTACGAGCAGTACTTC.